This T cell receptor (beta chain) was captured in a study of blood T cell repertoires in COVID-19. Repertoires were generated with immunoSEQ multiplex PCR, while TCRdb's copy carries only in-frame clones and drops some. The sample carries 200,000 to 250,000 clones, around four fifths recorded once. Sequenced input: PBMCs or T cells enriched from blood (not recorded which). This TCR came from a woman aged 50 to 60 who had been exposed to COVID-19.

The CDR3, as DNA: TGTGCCAGCAGCCTGAGAGGAGGTACTGAAGCTTTCTTT. This translates into CASSLRGGTEAFF. The chain combines TRBV11-2 with TRBJ1-1; D gene uncertain. The V gene's germline CDR1 is SGHAT and CDR2 FQNNGV. This CDR3 region has 13 residues. V lost 5 bases to trimming and J lost 5 bases, with 12 bases between them.